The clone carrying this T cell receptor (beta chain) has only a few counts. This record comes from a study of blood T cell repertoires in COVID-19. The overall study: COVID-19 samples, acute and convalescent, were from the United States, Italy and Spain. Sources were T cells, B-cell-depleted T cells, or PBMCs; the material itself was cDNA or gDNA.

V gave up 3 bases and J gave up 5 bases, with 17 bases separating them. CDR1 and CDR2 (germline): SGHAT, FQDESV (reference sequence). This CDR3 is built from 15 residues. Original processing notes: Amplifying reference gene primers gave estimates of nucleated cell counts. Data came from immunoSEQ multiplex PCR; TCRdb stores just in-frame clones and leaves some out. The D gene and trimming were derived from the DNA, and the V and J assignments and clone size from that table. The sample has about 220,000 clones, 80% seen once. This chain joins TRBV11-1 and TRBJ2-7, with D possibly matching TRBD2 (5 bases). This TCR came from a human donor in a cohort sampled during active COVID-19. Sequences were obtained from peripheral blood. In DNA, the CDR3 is TGTGCCAGCAGCTTGAGTGATGGGAGAATCAACGAGCAGTACTTC. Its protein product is CASSLSDGRINEQYF.